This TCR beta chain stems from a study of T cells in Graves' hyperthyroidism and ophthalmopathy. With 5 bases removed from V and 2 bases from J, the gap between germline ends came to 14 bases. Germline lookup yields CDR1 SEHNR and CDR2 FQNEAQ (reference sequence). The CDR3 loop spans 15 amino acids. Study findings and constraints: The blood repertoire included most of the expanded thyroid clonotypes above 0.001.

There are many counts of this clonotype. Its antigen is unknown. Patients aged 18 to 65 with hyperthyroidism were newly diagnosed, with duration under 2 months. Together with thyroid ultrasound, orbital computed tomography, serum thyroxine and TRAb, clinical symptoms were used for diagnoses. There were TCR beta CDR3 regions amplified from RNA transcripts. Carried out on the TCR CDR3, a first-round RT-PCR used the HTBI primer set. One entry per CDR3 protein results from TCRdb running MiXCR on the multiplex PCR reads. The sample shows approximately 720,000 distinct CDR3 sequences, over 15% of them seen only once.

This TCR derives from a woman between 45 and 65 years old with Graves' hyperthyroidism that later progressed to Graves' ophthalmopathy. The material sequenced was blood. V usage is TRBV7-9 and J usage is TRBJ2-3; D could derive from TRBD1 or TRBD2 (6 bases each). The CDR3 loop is CASSTGRGPTDTQYF. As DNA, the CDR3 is TGTGCCAGCAGCACAGGACGGGGGCCCACAGATACGCAGTATTTT.